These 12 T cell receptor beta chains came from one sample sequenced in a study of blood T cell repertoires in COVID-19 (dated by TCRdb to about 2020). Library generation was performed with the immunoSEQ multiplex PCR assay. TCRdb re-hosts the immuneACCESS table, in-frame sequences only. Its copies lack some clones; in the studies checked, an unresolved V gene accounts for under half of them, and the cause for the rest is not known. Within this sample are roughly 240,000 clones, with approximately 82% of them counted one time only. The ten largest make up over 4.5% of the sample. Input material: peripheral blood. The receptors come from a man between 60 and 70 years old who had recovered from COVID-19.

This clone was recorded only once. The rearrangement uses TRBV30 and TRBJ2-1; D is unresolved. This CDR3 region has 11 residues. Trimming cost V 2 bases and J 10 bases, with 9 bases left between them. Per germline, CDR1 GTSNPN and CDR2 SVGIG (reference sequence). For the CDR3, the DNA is TGTGCCTGGAGTTACGGCGGCGAGCAGTTCTTC. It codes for CAWSYGGEQFF.

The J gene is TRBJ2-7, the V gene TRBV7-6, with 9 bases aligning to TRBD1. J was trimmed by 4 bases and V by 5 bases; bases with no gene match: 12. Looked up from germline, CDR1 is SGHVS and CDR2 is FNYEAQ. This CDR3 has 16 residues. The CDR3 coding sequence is TGTGCCAGCAGCCCGCTCATGGGACAGGGTGCTTACGAGCAGTACTTC. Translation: CASSPLMGQGAYEQYF.

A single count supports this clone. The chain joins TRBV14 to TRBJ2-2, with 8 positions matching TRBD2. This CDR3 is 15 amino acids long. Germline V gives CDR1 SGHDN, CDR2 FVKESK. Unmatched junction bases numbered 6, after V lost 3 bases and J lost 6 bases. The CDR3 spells CASSQPGLVAGELFF. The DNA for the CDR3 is TGTGCCAGCAGCCAGCCGGGACTAGTAGCCGGGGAGCTGTTTTTT.

CDR3 coding DNA: TGTGCCAGCGTACGGACTAGCGGCAGCAATGAGCAGTTCTTC. Translating gives CASVRTSGSNEQFF. The V and J genes are TRBV2 and TRBJ2-1, with 10 bases matching TRBD2. Trimming took 8 bases from V and 6 from J; bases not matched to a gene: 7. Germline assignment: CDR1 SNHLY and CDR2 FYNNEI. CDR3 length equals 14 residues.

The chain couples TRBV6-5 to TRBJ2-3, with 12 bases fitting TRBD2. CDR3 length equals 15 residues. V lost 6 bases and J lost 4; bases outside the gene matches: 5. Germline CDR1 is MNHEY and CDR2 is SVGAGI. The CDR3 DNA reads TGTGCCAGCAGACGACTAGCGGGAGAGCCAGATACGCAGTATTTT. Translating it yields CASRRLAGEPDTQYF.

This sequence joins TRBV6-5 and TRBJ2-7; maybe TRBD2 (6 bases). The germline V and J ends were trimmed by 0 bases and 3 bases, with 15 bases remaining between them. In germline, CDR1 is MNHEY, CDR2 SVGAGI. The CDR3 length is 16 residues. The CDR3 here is CASSYSGVGLNYEQYF. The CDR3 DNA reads TGTGCCAGCAGTTACTCTGGCGTCGGACTAAACTACGAGCAGTACTTC.

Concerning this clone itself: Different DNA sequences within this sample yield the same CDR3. The CDR3 loop reads CASSLGQGGTEAFF. CDR3 nucleotide sequence: TGCGCCAGCAGCCTAGGACAGGGGGGGACTGAAGCTTTCTTT. The J gene is TRBJ1-1, the V gene TRBV5-1, with 10 bases identical to TRBD1. Germline loops: CDR1 SGHRS, CDR2 YFSETQ. CDR3 length: 14 amino acids. The J segment lost 5 bases and the V segment lost 4 bases, leaving 5 bases of the junction unmatched. Based on the CDR3 plus reference TRBV5-1 and TRBJ1-1, the full variable domain is KAGVTQTPRYLIKTRGQQVTLSCSPISGHRSVSWYQQTPGQGLQFLFEYFSETQRNKGNFPGRFSGRQFSNSRSEMNVSTLELGDSALYLCASSLGQGGTEAFFGQGTRLTVV.

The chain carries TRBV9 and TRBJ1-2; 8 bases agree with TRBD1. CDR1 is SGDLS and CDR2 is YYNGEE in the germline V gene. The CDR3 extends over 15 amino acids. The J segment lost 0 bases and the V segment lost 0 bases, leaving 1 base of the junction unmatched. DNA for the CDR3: TGTGCCAGCAGCGTAGGGACAGGGACTAACTATGGCTACACCTTC. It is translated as CASSVGTGTNYGYTF.

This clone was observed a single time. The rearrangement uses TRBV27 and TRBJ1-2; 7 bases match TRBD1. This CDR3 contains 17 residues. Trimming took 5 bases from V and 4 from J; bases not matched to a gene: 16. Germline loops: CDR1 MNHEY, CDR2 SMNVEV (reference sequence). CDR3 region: CASSTTTGIGFFYGYTF. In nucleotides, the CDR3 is TGTGCCAGCAGTACCACGACAGGGATTGGGTTTTTCTATGGCTACACCTTC.

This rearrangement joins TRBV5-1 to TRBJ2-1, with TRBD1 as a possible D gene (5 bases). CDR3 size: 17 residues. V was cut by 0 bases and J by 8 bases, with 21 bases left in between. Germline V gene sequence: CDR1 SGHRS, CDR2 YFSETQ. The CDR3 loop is CASSLGIGQGFRDEQFF. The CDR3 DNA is TGCGCCAGCAGCTTGGGTATAGGGCAGGGATTTCGGGATGAGCAGTTCTTC.

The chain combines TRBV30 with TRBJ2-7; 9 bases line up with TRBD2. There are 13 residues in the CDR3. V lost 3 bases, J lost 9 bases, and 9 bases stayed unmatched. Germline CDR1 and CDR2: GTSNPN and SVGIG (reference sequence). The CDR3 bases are TGTGCCTGGAGGGCTAGCGGGGCCCTAGGGCAGTACTTC. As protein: CAWRASGALGQYF.

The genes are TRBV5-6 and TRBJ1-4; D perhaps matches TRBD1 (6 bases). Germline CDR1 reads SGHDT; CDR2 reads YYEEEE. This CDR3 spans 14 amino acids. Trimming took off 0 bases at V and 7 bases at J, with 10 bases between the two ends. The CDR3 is CASSLVGATEKLFF. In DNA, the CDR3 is TGTGCCAGCAGCTTGGTGGGGGCTACTGAAAAACTGTTTTTT.